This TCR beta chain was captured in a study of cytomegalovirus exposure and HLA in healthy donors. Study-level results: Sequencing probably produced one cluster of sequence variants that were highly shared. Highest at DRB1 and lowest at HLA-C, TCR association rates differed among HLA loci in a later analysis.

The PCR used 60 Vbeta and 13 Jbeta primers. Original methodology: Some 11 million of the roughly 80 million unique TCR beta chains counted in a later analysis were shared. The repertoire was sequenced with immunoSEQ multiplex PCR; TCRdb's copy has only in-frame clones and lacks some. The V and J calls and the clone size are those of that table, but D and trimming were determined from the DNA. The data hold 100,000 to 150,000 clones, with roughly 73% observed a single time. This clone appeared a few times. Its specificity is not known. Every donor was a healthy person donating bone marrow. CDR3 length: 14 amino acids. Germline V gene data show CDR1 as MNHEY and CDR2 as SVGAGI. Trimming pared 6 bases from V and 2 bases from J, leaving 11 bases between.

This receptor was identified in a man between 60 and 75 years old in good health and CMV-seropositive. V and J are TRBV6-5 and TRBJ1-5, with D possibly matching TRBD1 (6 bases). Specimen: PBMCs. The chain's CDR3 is CASRTGFGNQPQHF. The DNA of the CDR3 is TGTGCCAGCAGAACAGGGTTCGGCAATCAGCCCCAGCATTTT.